One sample yielded the 25 T cell receptor beta chains listed below, sequenced in a study of cytomegalovirus exposure and HLA in healthy donors. Libraries were prepared by immunoSEQ multiplex PCR; TCRdb keeps only in-frame clonotypes and omits some of them. The sample has a few hundred thousand clones, over 75% seen once. The material sequenced was PBMCs. These receptors were obtained from a woman younger than 35 in good health and CMV-seronegative.

This clone has a single count. V and J are TRBV7-2 and TRBJ2-7; D might be TRBD2 (5 bases). Germline V gene data show CDR1 as SGHTA and CDR2 as FQGNSA. The CDR3 loop spans 16 amino acids. V was shortened by 2 bases and J by 0 bases, with 14 bases between the two germline ends. The CDR3 loop reads CASSLSASLSSYEQYF. The CDR3 region has the DNA TGTGCCAGCAGCTTATCGGCTAGCTTAAGCTCCTACGAGCAGTACTTC.

This chain joins TRBV5-1 and TRBJ2-1, with 10 nucleotides matching TRBD2. Trimming cost V 5 bases and J 7 bases; bases outside gene matches: 0. Looked up from germline, CDR1 is SGHRS and CDR2 is YFSETQ. The CDR3 has 12 amino acids. CDR3 coding DNA: TGCGCCAGCAGTAGCGGGGGGAATGAGCAGTTCTTC. It codes for CASSSGGNEQFF.

The V call is TRBV15, the J call TRBJ1-4; no definite D call. V lost 0 bases and J lost 8, with 13 bases in between. Per the germline V gene, CDR1 is LNHNV and CDR2 is YYDKDF (reference sequence). There are 15 residues in the CDR3. The CDR3 DNA is TGTGCCACCAGCAGAGATCGGCAGGCGGGGGAAAAACTGTTTTTT. Translating gives CATSRDRQAGEKLFF.

The rearrangement links TRBV28 to TRBJ1-2; D is uncertain. The length of the CDR3 is 13 residues. Germline lookup yields CDR1 MDHEN and CDR2 SYDVKM. Trimming cost V 3 bases and J 8 bases, with 13 bases left between them. CDR3 region: CASSFSWEWGYTF. CDR3 nucleotides: TGTGCCAGCAGTTTTTCTTGGGAGTGGGGCTACACCTTC.

A few counts support this clone. The chain is built from TRBV11-1 and TRBJ1-1, with D perhaps TRBD1 (5 bases). V shed 4 bases and J shed 4 bases, with 19 bases lying between them. The CDR3 has 16 residues. From germline, CDR1 is SGHAT and CDR2 FQDESV (reference sequence). The chain's CDR3 is CASSSRQSWITTEAFF. The CDR3 coding sequence is TGTGCCAGCAGCTCAAGACAGTCCTGGATAACCACTGAAGCTTTCTTT.

The rearrangement joins TRBV27 to TRBJ1-4, with TRBD1 as a possible D gene (5 bases). V was clipped by 2 bases and J by 8 bases, with 12 bases between them. The CDR3 totals 14 residues. Germline values: CDR1 MNHEY, CDR2 SMNVEV (reference sequence). Here the CDR3 reads CASSLVQGHEKLFF. The CDR3 DNA sequence: TGTGCCAGCAGTTTAGTCCAGGGCCACGAAAAACTGTTTTTT.

V usage is TRBV2 and J usage is TRBJ2-5, with D hard to call. V shed 7 bases and J shed 2 bases, with 8 bases lying between them. The CDR3 length is 12 residues. Germline V lookup: CDR1 SNHLY, CDR2 FYNNEI. CDR3 coding DNA: TGTGCCAGCATTGCCAGTCAAGAGACCCAGTACTTC. Protein product: CASIASQETQYF.

The CDR3 reads CASSRPLTGTGGLSGNTIYF. The CDR3 nucleotides are TGTGCCAGCAGTAGACCACTTACCGGGACAGGGGGGTTATCTGGAAACACCATATATTTT. This sequence joins TRBV28 and TRBJ1-3; 11 bases are a match to TRBD1. CDR1 and CDR2 from the germline V gene are MDHEN and SYDVKM. J lost 1 base, V lost 5 bases, and 16 bases had no gene match. The CDR3 has 20 residues. The full variable domain, its missing parts supplied by reference TRBV28 and TRBJ1-3, is DVKVTQSSRYLVKRTGEKVFLECVQDMDHENMFWYRQDPGLGLRLIYFSYDVKMKEKGDIPEGYSVSREKKERFSLILESASTNQTSMYLCASSRPLTGTGGLSGNTIYFGEGSWLTVV.

The rearrangement uses TRBV2 and TRBJ2-1; D might be TRBD2 (6 bases). Germline values: CDR1 SNHLY, CDR2 FYNNEI. CDR3 size: 13 residues. Trimming removed 8 bases at V and 9 bases at J, with 17 bases between. The CDR3: CASGQEGVGEQFF. For the CDR3, the DNA is TGTGCCAGCGGTCAGGAGGGAGTAGGTGAGCAGTTCTTC.

The chain employs TRBV7-2 and TRBJ2-2, with D possibly being TRBD1 (5 bases). CDR1 SGHTA and CDR2 FQGNSA come from the germline V gene. This CDR3 comprises 17 residues. Trimming shortened V by 2 bases and J by 6 bases, and 19 bases separated the two germline ends. DNA of the CDR3: TGTGCCAGCAGCTTAACCTCATTGCTGGGGCAGGCCGGGGAGCTGTTTTTT. It is translated as CASSLTSLLGQAGELFF.

This sequence joins TRBV6-5 and TRBJ2-7, with a tentative D call TRBD1 (6 bases). The CDR3 consists of 15 residues. The V gene lost 6 bases and the J gene lost 2 bases, with 17 bases spanning the gap. CDR1 and CDR2 (germline): MNHEY, SVGAGI. The CDR3 DNA reads TGTGCCAGCAGGACGGGACACTCCATCACCTACGAGCAGTACTTC. Its protein is CASRTGHSITYEQYF.

This clone was seen only a few times. The V and J genes are TRBV10-2 and TRBJ1-2; D remains ambiguous. Between the trimmed V and J ends, which lost 11 bases and 6 bases, there was a span of 13 bases. Germline V CDR1 and CDR2: WSHSY, SAAADI. The CDR3 runs to 11 residues. The CDR3 bases are TGCGCCGCCGAGGTGAATAATGGCTACACCTTC. Translation gives CAAEVNNGYTF.

In this sample, this clone turned up once. This rearrangement joins TRBV7-6 to TRBJ2-1, with TRBD2 identical over 11 bases. Germline V lookup: CDR1 SGHVS, CDR2 FNYEAQ. V shed 5 bases and J 4 bases; nucleotides not matched to a gene: 19. The CDR3 runs to 20 residues. The CDR3 DNA sequence: TGTGCCAGCAGCCCAGGGGCGGGACTAGCGGCCCGAGATGGGTACAATGAGCAGTTCTTC. This encodes CASSPGAGLAARDGYNEQFF.

The chain has TRBV5-1 and TRBJ1-1, with D perhaps TRBD1 (6 bases). The CDR3 covers 14 residues. The germline CDR1 and CDR2 sequences are SGHRS and YFSETQ. The V end was cut by 4 bases, the J end by 1 base, with 11 bases between. The CDR3, as DNA: TGCGCCAGCAGCGCGACAGGTTCGAACACTGAAGCTTTCTTT. It encodes CASSATGSNTEAFF.

CDR3 region: CASSAGLAGTGELFF. The CDR3 DNA follows: TGCGCCAGCAGCGCCGGACTAGCGGGCACCGGGGAGCTGTTTTTT. V usage is TRBV5-1 and J usage is TRBJ2-2, with 11 bases that match TRBD2. Unmatched junction bases numbered 3, after V lost 4 bases and J lost 4 bases. Germline V gives CDR1 SGHRS, CDR2 YFSETQ. The CDR3 is 15 amino acids. Looking up the rest from reference TRBV5-1 and TRBJ2-2 gives the full variable domain: KAGVTQTPRYLIKTRGQQVTLSCSPISGHRSVSWYQQTPGQGLQFLFEYFSETQRNKGNFPGRFSGRQFSNSRSEMNVSTLELGDSALYLCASSAGLAGTGELFFGEGSRLTVL.

The chain links TRBV6-6 to TRBJ2-1; 9 bases agree with TRBD1. Germline CDR1 reads MNHNY; CDR2 reads SVGAGI (reference sequence). This CDR3 has 15 residues. Trimming took 0 bases from V and 9 from J; bases not matched to a gene: 6. The CDR3 coding sequence is TGTGCCAGCAGTTACTCGGGACAGGGATATACTGAGCAGTTCTTC. As protein: CASSYSGQGYTEQFF.

The chain links TRBV28 to TRBJ2-1; D possibly corresponds to TRBD2 (6 bases). Germline V gene sequence: CDR1 MDHEN, CDR2 SYDVKM. This CDR3 spans 17 amino acids. The V end lost 6 bases, the J end lost 4 bases, and 22 bases lay between the germline ends. Here the CDR3 DNA reads TGTGCCAGCAGCCAAAAGGCATGGGAGGACGAATACAATGAGCAGTTCTTC. Encoded protein: CASSQKAWEDEYNEQFF.

Regarding this clone: Within the sample, other DNA sequences also encode this same CDR3. The gene calls are TRBV2 and TRBJ1-5, with 8 bases aligning to TRBD1. This CDR3 is 14 amino acids long. The V and J ends lost 5 bases and 2 bases, in that order; junction bases with no gene match: 2. CDR1 is SNHLY and CDR2 is FYNNEI in the germline V gene. The CDR3 loop reads CASSLDRGNQPQHF. The CDR3, as DNA: TGTGCCAGCAGTCTGGACAGGGGCAATCAGCCCCAGCATTTT.

The chain joins TRBV19 to TRBJ2-5; a weak D match, TRBD2 (6 bases). Between the trimmed V and J ends, which lost 3 bases and 9 bases, there was a span of 17 bases. This CDR3 is built from 14 residues. Germline V gene sequence: CDR1 LNHDA, CDR2 SQIVND (reference sequence). Written as DNA, the CDR3 is TGTGCCAGTAGTATGCCGGGCCGAGGGGAGGCCCAGTACTTC. Its protein product is CASSMPGRGEAQYF.

The chain recombines TRBV6-1 with TRBJ2-7; TRBD1 matches 7 bases. This CDR3 is 14 amino acids long. V lost 4 bases to trimming and J lost 2 bases; unmatched junction nucleotides: 5. The germline V gene encodes CDR1 MNHNS and CDR2 SASEGT. Written as DNA, the CDR3 is TGTGCCAGCAGTGGACAGGGTTCTACCTACGAGCAGTACTTC. This translates into CASSGQGSTYEQYF.

The V call is TRBV2, the J call TRBJ1-4; D ambiguous. V was shortened by 6 bases and J by 1 base, with 9 bases between the two germline ends. Germline-derived CDR1 and CDR2 are SNHLY and FYNNEI. This CDR3 contains 14 residues. The CDR3 here is CASRGLGTNEKLFF. In nucleotides, the CDR3 is TGTGCCAGCAGGGGCCTTGGAACTAATGAAAAACTGTTTTTT.

V is TRBV28 and J is TRBJ1-1; no definite D call. From germline, CDR1 is MDHEN and CDR2 SYDVKM. This CDR3 has 10 residues. The ends were cut back, 10 bases at V and 0 bases at J, with 3 bases in the middle. The CDR3 bases are TGTGCCACCATGAACACTGAAGCTTTCTTT. This encodes CATMNTEAFF.

This clone was recorded a few times. The chain couples TRBV2 to TRBJ2-7; D is possibly TRBD1 (6 bases). V was trimmed by 6 bases and J by 2 bases, leaving 14 bases between them. Germline V lookup: CDR1 SNHLY, CDR2 FYNNEI. The CDR3 loop spans 14 amino acids. The CDR3 here is CASRPTGTPYEQYF. DNA for the CDR3: TGTGCCAGCAGACCTACCGGGACACCCTACGAGCAGTACTTC.

This chain uses TRBV25-1 with TRBJ1-4, with D possibly matching TRBD1 (6 bases). The CDR3 has 15 residues. Germline CDR1 is MGHDK and CDR2 is SYGVNS. V lost 3 bases and J lost 2, with 10 bases in between. CDR3 DNA sequence: TGTGCCAGCAGTGACACAGGGTTGACTAATGAAAAACTGTTTTTT. Its translation is CASSDTGLTNEKLFF.

This sequence joins TRBV9 and TRBJ1-6; D possibly corresponds to TRBD1 (6 bases). Germline V gives CDR1 SGDLS, CDR2 YYNGEE. The CDR3 contains 13 residues. V was clipped by 7 bases and J by 4 bases, with 9 bases between them. CDR3 coding DNA: TGTGCCAGCCGCGACAGGTATAATTCACCCCTCCACTTT. This translates into CASRDRYNSPLHF.